These 28 T cell receptor beta chains share one sample of origin, sequenced in a study of shared clonotypes between healthy human individuals (dated by TCRdb to about 2020). The library was built by means of the immunoSEQ multiplex PCR assay. The source is immuneACCESS, and TCRdb retained only in-frame sequences with V and J called. Part of the clones is not carried over; for the studies checked, unresolved V genes explain less than half of this, and the remainder is unexplained. The sample includes around 2,000,000 clones, with roughly 91% observed a single time. The top ten hold 1.5% to 2% of the sample. CD8 naive samples were obtained by positive selection for CCR7 among CD45RO-negative cells, yielding a CD45RA+CCR7+ population from which TemRA cells were excluded. Sequenced sample: naive CD8+ T cells from PBMCs. The cell subset or site label on this specimen signifies: CD45RA+CCR7+. The receptors were gathered from a man aged 18 to 29 in good health. Some clones in this sample may be carry-over from other donors' samples.

The J gene is TRBJ1-1, the V gene TRBV6-1; no clear D. The CDR3 spans 12 residues. Germline CDR1 is MNHNS and CDR2 is SASEGT. V lost 4 bases to trimming and J lost 5 bases, with 8 bases between them. CDR3 region: CASSVRTTEAFF. The CDR3 nucleotides read TGTGCCAGCAGTGTACGTACAACTGAAGCTTTCTTT.

The genes are TRBV21-1 and TRBJ2-7; the table's TRBD1 call for D was not verified on the DNA. TRBV21-1 is an annotated pseudogene. The CDR3 totals 15 residues. The CDR3 DNA sequence: TGTGCCAGCAGCCCCCGAGGGGGTAGGGGCTACGAGCAGTACTTC. Amino acids: CASSPRGGRGYEQYF.

The chain couples TRBV30 to TRBJ1-1; no reliable D call. The CDR3 is 13 amino acids. Germline values: CDR1 GTSNPN, CDR2 SVGIG (reference sequence). Trimming removed 2 bases from V and 2 bases from J, with 9 bases in between. CDR3 amino acids: CAWSITFNTEAFF. The DNA for the CDR3 is TGTGCCTGGAGTATAACTTTTAACACTGAAGCTTTCTTT.

The rearrangement uses TRBV5-1 and TRBJ2-7, with a tentative D call TRBD1 (6 bases). Germline lookup yields CDR1 SGHRS and CDR2 YFSETQ. Deletions cut 3 bases from V and 3 bases from J, with 10 bases between. The CDR3 spans 13 residues. The CDR3 sequence: CASSWGTYYEQYF. In nucleotides, the CDR3 is TGCGCCAGCAGCTGGGGGACATACTACGAGCAGTACTTC.

The chain is built from TRBV5-1 and TRBJ2-7, with 8 bases identical to TRBD2. CDR3 length equals 15 residues. J was trimmed by 2 bases and V by 5 bases; bases with no gene match: 9. Per germline, CDR1 SGHRS and CDR2 YFSETQ. CDR3 DNA sequence: TGCGCCAGCAGACCCTTTAGCGGGGAAACCTACGAGCAGTACTTC. Amino acid sequence: CASRPFSGETYEQYF.

The chain employs TRBV4-1 and TRBJ2-5; D is perhaps TRBD2 (6 bases). The V end was cut by 3 bases, the J end by 4 bases, with 15 bases between. From germline, CDR1 is MGHRA and CDR2 YSYEKL. The CDR3 is 15 residues long. CDR3 residues: CASSQEPGLPETQYF. In nucleotides, the CDR3 is TGCGCCAGCAGCCAGGAACCGGGACTCCCAGAGACCCAGTACTTC.

V gene TRBV19 combines with J gene TRBJ2-7, with D perhaps matching TRBD1 or TRBD2 (5 bases each). This CDR3 comprises 14 residues. The V gene's germline CDR1 is LNHDA and CDR2 SQIVND (reference sequence). The ends were cut back, 5 bases at V and 0 bases at J, with 11 bases in the middle. The CDR3 region has the DNA TGTGCCAGTAGTTCCTGGGACGGCTCCTACGAGCAGTACTTC. Protein product: CASSSWDGSYEQYF.

The table lists this clone with a count of one. The same CDR3 is also encoded by other DNA sequences in this sample. This chain joins TRBV7-6 and TRBJ2-5; 7 bases align to TRBD2. From germline, CDR1 is SGHVS and CDR2 FNYEAQ. CDR3 size: 15 residues. J was trimmed by 5 bases and V by 0 bases; bases with no gene match: 6. CDR3 in amino acids: CASSLAPGGGETQYF. CDR3 nucleotides: TGTGCCAGCAGCTTAGCCCCGGGAGGCGGGGAGACCCAGTACTTC.

V usage is TRBV5-8 and J usage is TRBJ2-6; 10 bases fit TRBD1. The CDR3 is made up of 20 amino acids. Germline CDR1 and CDR2: SGHTS and YDEGEE. Unmatched junction bases numbered 10, after V lost 1 base and J lost 0 bases. CDR3 nucleotide sequence: TGTGCCAGCAGCTTGAATTTTTGGGACAGGGGAAGCTCTGGGGCCAACGTCCTGACTTTC. Translated: CASSLNFWDRGSSGANVLTF.

The rearrangement joins TRBV6-4 to TRBJ2-7; no definite D call. V dropped 7 bases and J dropped 0 bases, with 16 bases sitting between them. The CDR3 is 15 amino acids. Germline values: CDR1 MRHNA, CDR2 SNTAGT. CDR3 nucleotides: TGTGCCAGCAAAACCCCCTGGAACCTCTCCTACGAGCAGTACTTC. Its translation is CASKTPWNLSYEQYF.

The rearrangement uses TRBV20-1 and TRBJ1-1; D gene uncertain. The CDR3 has 11 residues. V was shortened by 3 bases and J by 6 bases, with 8 bases between the two germline ends. CDR1 and CDR2 (germline): DFQATT, SNEGSKA (reference sequence). The CDR3 region is CSARAPSEAFF. The CDR3 DNA reads TGCAGTGCTAGGGCCCCCTCTGAAGCTTTCTTT.

V gene TRBV9 combines with J gene TRBJ2-3; TRBD1 matches at 11 bases. Germline CDR1 and CDR2: SGDLS and YYNGEE. The CDR3 runs to 17 residues. With V trimmed by 0 bases and J by 4 bases, 7 bases remained unmatched. CDR3 loop: CASSVAGTGGVADTQYF. The DNA of the CDR3 is TGTGCCAGCAGCGTAGCCGGGACAGGGGGAGTCGCAGATACGCAGTATTTT.

The CDR3 coding sequence is TGTGCCAGCAGTTTCAGGCCGTCCTACGAGCAGTACTTC. This translates into CASSFRPSYEQYF. This chain links TRBV27 with TRBJ2-7; no definite D call. The germline V gene has CDR1 MNHEY and CDR2 SMNVEV (reference sequence). Trimming left V 3 bases short and J 1 base short, with 7 bases between. The CDR3 covers 13 residues.

The chain links TRBV28 to TRBJ2-3; 8 bases fit TRBD2. This CDR3 region has 16 residues. Looked up from germline, CDR1 is MDHEN and CDR2 is SYDVKM. Unmatched junction bases numbered 14, after V lost 7 bases and J lost 5 bases. The CDR3 DNA reads as TGTGCCAGCATTTCTACCCTCAGACTAGCGAGAGATACGCAGTATTTT. This codes for CASISTLRLARDTQYF.

The CDR3 DNA sequence: TGTGCCAGCAGCGAGAGAGCGGGAGCCCGCGGCACAGATACGCAGTATTTT. Translation: CASSERAGARGTDTQYF. The chain uses TRBV9 and TRBJ2-3, with 8 bases fitting TRBD2. The junction had 10 bases not matched to a gene; V was cut back by 3 bases and J by 1 base. The germline V gene encodes CDR1 SGDLS and CDR2 YYNGEE. CDR3 size: 17 residues.

The chain links TRBV11-2 to TRBJ2-3; D remains unclear. From germline, CDR1 is SGHAT and CDR2 FQNNGV. The ends were cut back, 3 bases at V and 2 bases at J, with 9 bases in the middle. This CDR3 is 14 amino acids long. CDR3 residues: CASSLMGLTDTQYF. The CDR3 nucleotides read TGTGCCAGCAGCTTGATGGGCCTCACAGATACGCAGTATTTT.

V is TRBV15 and J is TRBJ2-7; D unclear. Germline lookup yields CDR1 LNHNV and CDR2 YYDKDF (reference sequence). The ends were cut back, 0 bases at V and 7 bases at J, with 7 bases in the middle. This CDR3 contains 12 residues. The CDR3 coding sequence is TGTGCCACCAGCAGAGACAGAAAAGAGCAGTACTTC. This codes for CATSRDRKEQYF.

The gene calls are TRBV19 and TRBJ2-1; D gene uncertain. With 2 bases removed from V and 6 bases from J, the gap between germline ends came to 8 bases. The germline gives CDR1 LNHDA, CDR2 SQIVND (reference sequence). The CDR3 has 13 residues. In DNA, the CDR3 is TGTGCCAGTAGTATACGGCCAGGCAATGAGCAGTTCTTC. This encodes CASSIRPGNEQFF.

Notes on this clone: The sample holds other DNA sequences that translate to the same CDR3. The chain uses TRBV9 and TRBJ2-2; D gene ambiguous. V was clipped by 2 bases and J by 4 bases, with 6 bases between them. Germline lookup yields CDR1 SGDLS and CDR2 YYNGEE. This CDR3 region has 13 residues. Here the CDR3 reads CASSVVSTGELFF. CDR3 in DNA: TGTGCCAGCAGCGTGGTTAGCACCGGGGAGCTGTTTTTT.

The V and J genes are TRBV6-6 and TRBJ2-7; D tentatively fits TRBD1 or TRBD2 (5 bases each). The germline V and J ends were trimmed by 6 bases and 0 bases, with 12 bases remaining between them. The V gene's germline CDR1 is MNHNY and CDR2 SVGAGI (reference sequence). The CDR3 spans 14 residues. The CDR3 sequence: CASSPWGSSYEQYF. The CDR3 DNA reads as TGTGCCAGCAGCCCCTGGGGGAGCTCCTACGAGCAGTACTTC.

The chain combines TRBV19 with TRBJ2-2; D is perhaps TRBD1 (5 bases). Deletions cut 4 bases from V and 0 bases from J, with 9 bases between. CDR3 length: 15 amino acids. Germline values: CDR1 LNHDA, CDR2 SQIVND (reference sequence). The CDR3 region is CASSKWTTNTGELFF. The DNA for the CDR3 is TGTGCCAGTAGTAAGTGGACAACGAACACCGGGGAGCTGTTTTTT. Combining the CDR3 with reference TRBV19 and TRBJ2-2 gives the whole variable domain DGGITQSPKYLFRKEGQNVTLSCEQNLNHDAMYWYRQDPGQGLRLIYYSQIVNDFQKGDIAEGYSVSREKKESFPLTVTSAQKNPTAFYLCASSKWTTNTGELFFGEGSRLTVL.

This chain uses TRBV9 with TRBJ2-3; D is unclear. The V end lost 0 bases, the J end lost 4 bases, and 9 bases lay between the germline ends. The CDR3 covers 14 residues. Germline V gene sequence: CDR1 SGDLS, CDR2 YYNGEE. CDR3 sequence: CASSVDRSPDTQYF. In nucleotides, the CDR3 is TGTGCCAGCAGCGTAGATAGGTCCCCAGATACGCAGTATTTT.

The chain couples TRBV28 to TRBJ2-7; D possibly corresponds to TRBD1 (5 bases). Trimming took off 5 bases at V and 3 bases at J, with 14 bases between the two ends. The germline gives CDR1 MDHEN, CDR2 SYDVKM. The CDR3 runs to 14 residues. The CDR3 nucleotides read TGTGCCAGCAGTGACCCGGACAAGTTCTACGAGCAGTACTTC. Its translation: CASSDPDKFYEQYF.

This chain links TRBV19 with TRBJ1-1; possibly TRBD1 for D (5 bases). Germline V gene sequence: CDR1 LNHDA, CDR2 SQIVND (reference sequence). This CDR3 has 13 residues. The V end lost 7 bases, the J end lost 4 bases, and 13 bases lay between the germline ends. The CDR3 reads CASTRRRGTEAFF. DNA of the CDR3: TGTGCCAGTACCCGAAGGAGGGGCACTGAAGCTTTCTTT.

The J gene is TRBJ2-3, the V gene TRBV5-6; 9 bases map to TRBD2. Germline-derived CDR1 and CDR2 are SGHDT and YYEEEE. Trimming cost V 8 bases and J 2 bases; bases outside gene matches: 9. The CDR3 is 15 residues long. The CDR3 region has the DNA TGTGCCAGTTGGATGGCTAGCGGGAACACAGATACGCAGTATTTT. Protein product: CASWMASGNTDTQYF.

This chain connects TRBV4-2 to TRBJ2-1; D is perhaps TRBD2 (6 bases). The V gene lost 0 bases and the J gene lost 7 bases, with 22 bases spanning the gap. Germline assignment: CDR1 LGHNA and CDR2 YNFKEQ. This CDR3 spans 18 amino acids. The chain's CDR3 is CASSQDSGDPLIENEQFF. As DNA, the CDR3 is TGTGCCAGCAGCCAAGATTCGGGAGATCCCCTAATAGAGAATGAGCAGTTCTTC.

A note on this clone: Additional DNA sequences in this sample encode the identical CDR3. V is TRBV27 and J is TRBJ2-3; 7 nucleotides align to TRBD2. Unmatched junction bases numbered 10, after V lost 6 bases and J lost 1 base. This CDR3 region has 16 residues. Germline loops: CDR1 MNHEY, CDR2 SMNVEV (reference sequence). CDR3 DNA: TGTGCCAGCAGCCCTCTATTGGCGGGAGGCACAGATACGCAGTATTTT. The encoded protein is CASSPLLAGGTDTQYF.

DNA of the CDR3: TGTGCCAGCAGCCCAATGGACAGGGGGAAAAGGACTAGCGGGACATATGAGCAGTTCTTC. This sequence encodes CASSPMDRGKRTSGTYEQFF. The rearrangement links TRBV28 to TRBJ2-1; 12 nucleotides agree with TRBD2. J gave up 8 bases and V 6 bases, and 23 bases lay outside the gene matches. This CDR3 has 20 residues. Germline CDR1 is MDHEN and CDR2 is SYDVKM. Full variable domain (outside the CDR3, taken from reference TRBV28 and TRBJ2-1): DVKVTQSSRYLVKRTGEKVFLECVQDMDHENMFWYRQDPGLGLRLIYFSYDVKMKEKGDIPEGYSVSREKKERFSLILESASTNQTSMYLCASSPMDRGKRTSGTYEQFFGPGTRLTVL.